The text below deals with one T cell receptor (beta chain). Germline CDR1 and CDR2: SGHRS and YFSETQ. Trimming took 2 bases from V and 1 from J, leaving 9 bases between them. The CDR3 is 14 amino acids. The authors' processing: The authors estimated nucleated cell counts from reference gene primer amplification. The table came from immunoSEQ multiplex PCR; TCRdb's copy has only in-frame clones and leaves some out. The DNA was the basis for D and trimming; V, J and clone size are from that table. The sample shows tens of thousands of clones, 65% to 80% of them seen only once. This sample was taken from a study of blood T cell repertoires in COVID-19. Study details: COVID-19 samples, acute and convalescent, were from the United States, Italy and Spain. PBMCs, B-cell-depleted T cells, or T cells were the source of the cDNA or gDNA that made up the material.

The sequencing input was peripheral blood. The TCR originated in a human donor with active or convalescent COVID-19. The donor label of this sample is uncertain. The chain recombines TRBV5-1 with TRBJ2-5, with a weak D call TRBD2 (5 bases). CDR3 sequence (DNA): TGCGCCAGCAGCTTCGAGGGTTTCCAAGAGACCCAGTACTTC. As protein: CASSFEGFQETQYF.